The following is a T cell receptor beta chain sequence with its context. Given the absence of the conserved phenylalanine or tryptophan at the CDR3 end, a read error is likely. The DNA is left out, because the CDR3 cannot be placed on it with certainty; the CDR3 is given as TCRdb lists it. The data were taken from a study of tumor and adjacent non-tumor tissue in lung cancer. This sample's RNA came from whole unsorted tissue. More than 3 cm separated this lung sample from the edge of the tumor. Newly diagnosed lung cancer patients had thoracic surgery in China, August–late 2014, without prior chemotherapy. TCRbeta libraries were built with three rounds of nested PCR, modified from ARM-PCR. TCRdb independently ran MiXCR on the multiplex PCR reads; one entry per CDR3 protein. The profile covers about 110,000 distinct CDR3 sequences, with 60% to 65% appearing a single time and 19% taken by the ten largest.

The CDR3 region is 15 residues in length, termini included. The V gene's germline CDR1 is MGHRA and CDR2 YSYEKL. The sequence was obtained from a man aged 55-75 years with non-small cell lung cancer. The V gene is TRBV4-1, the J gene TRBJ2-1. Sequencing input: distant non-tumor lung tissue. The CDR3 region is CASSQDDSTYNEEFL.